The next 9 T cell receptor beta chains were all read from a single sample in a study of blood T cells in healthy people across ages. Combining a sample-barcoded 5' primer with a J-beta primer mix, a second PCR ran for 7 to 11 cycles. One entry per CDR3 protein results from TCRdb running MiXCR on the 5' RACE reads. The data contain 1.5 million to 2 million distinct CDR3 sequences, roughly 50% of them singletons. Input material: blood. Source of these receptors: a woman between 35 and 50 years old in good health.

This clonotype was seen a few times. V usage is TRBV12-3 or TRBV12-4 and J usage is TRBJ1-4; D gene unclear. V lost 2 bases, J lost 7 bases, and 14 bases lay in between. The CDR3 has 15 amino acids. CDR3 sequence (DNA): TGTGCCAGCAGTTTACCAGCTGGTTTCGGTGAAAAACTGTTTTTT. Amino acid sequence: CASSLPAGFGEKLFF.

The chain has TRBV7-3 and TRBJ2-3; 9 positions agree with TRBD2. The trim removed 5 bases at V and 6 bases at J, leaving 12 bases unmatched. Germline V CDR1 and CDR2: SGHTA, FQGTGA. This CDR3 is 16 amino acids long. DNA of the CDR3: TGTGCCAGCAGCCCCAGGACTAGCGATACCGCCGATACGCAGTATTTT. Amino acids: CASSPRTSDTADTQYF.

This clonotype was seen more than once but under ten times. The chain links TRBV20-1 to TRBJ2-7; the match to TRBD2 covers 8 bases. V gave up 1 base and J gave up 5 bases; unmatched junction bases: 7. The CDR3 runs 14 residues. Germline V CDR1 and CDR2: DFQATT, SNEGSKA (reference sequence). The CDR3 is CSARVPRGGNEQYF. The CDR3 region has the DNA TGCAGTGCTAGAGTCCCACGGGGGGGAAACGAGCAGTACTTC.

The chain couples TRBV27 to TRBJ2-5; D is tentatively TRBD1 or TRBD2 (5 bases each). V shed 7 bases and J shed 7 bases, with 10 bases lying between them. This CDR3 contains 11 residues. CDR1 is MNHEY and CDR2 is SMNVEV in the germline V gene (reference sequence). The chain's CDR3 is CASNGAGTQYF. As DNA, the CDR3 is TGTGCCAGCAACGGGGCTGGGACCCAGTACTTC.

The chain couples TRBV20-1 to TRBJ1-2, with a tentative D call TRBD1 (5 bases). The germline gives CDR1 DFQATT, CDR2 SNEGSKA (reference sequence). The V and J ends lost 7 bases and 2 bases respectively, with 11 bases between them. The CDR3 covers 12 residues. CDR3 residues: CSGPAGNYGYTF. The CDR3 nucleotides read TGCAGTGGTCCGGCAGGGAACTATGGCTACACCTTC.

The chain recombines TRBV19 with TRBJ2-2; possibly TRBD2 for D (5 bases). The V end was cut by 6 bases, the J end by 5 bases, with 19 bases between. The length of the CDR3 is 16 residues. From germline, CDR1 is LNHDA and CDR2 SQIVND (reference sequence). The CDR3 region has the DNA TGTGCCAGTAGCCCCCATGGGCGGGCGAGAACCGGGGAGCTGTTTTTT. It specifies CASSPHGRARTGELFF. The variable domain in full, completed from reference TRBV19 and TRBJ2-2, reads DGGITQSPKYLFRKEGQNVTLSCEQNLNHDAMYWYRQDPGQGLRLIYYSQIVNDFQKGDIAEGYSVSREKKESFPLTVTSAQKNPTAFYLCASSPHGRARTGELFFGEGSRLTVL.

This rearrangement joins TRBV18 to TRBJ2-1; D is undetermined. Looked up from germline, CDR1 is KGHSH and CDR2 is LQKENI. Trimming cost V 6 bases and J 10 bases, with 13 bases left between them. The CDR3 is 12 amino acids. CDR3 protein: CASSPGWGEQFF. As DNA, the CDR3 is TGTGCCAGCTCGCCTGGGTGGGGAGAGCAGTTCTTC.

The CDR3 DNA reads as TGTGCCAGCAGTTTATCACCGAGTAATGAAAAACTGTTTTTT. Its protein is CASSLSPSNEKLFF. This chain links TRBV12-3 or TRBV12-4 with TRBJ1-4, with D unresolved. V was pared by 2 bases and J by 4 bases, with 8 bases between. CDR3 length: 14 residues.

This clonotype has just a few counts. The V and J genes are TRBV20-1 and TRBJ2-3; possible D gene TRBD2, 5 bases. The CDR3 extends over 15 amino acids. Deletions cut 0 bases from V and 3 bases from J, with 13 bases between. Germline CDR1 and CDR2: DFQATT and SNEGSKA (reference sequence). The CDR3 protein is CSARESGVRTDTQYF. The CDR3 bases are TGCAGTGCTAGAGAGTCCGGGGTCAGGACAGATACGCAGTATTTT.